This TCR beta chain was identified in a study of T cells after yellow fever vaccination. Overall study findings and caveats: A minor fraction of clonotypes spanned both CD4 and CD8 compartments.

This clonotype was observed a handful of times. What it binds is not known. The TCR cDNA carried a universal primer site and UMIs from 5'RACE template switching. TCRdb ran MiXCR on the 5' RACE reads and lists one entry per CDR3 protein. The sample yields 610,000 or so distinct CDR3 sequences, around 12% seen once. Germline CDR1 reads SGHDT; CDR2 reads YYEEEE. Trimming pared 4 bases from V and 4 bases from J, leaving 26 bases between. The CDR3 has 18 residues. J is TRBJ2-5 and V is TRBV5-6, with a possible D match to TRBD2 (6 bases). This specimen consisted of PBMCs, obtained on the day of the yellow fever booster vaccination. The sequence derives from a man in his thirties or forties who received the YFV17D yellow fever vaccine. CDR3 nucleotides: TGTGCCAGCAGCCACCCTTGGCGGGATATTCGTCCGGGAGAGACCCAGTACTTC. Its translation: CASSHPWRDIRPGETQYF.